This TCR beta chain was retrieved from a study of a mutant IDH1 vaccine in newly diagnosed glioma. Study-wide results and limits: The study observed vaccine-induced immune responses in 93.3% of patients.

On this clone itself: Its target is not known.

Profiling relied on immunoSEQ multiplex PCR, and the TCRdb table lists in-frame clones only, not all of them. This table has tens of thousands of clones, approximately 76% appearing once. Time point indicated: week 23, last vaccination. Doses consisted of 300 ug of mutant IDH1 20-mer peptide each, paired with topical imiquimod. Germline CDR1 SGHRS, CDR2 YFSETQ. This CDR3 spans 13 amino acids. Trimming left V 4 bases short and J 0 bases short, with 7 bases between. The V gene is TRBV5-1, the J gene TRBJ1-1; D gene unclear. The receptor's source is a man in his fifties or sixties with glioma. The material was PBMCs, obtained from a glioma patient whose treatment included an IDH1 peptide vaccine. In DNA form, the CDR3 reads TGCGCCAGCAGCGTAGACATGAACACTGAAGCTTTCTTT. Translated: CASSVDMNTEAFF.